Only one count was recorded for the clone carrying this TCR beta chain. Its antigen is still unknown. A much larger clone lies one base from this, so it may be a read error. The method was immunoSEQ multiplex PCR; TCRdb's version includes in-frame clones alone and lacks a portion of them. The sample has over 55,000 clones; around 80% are singletons. This entry is derived from a study of a mutant IDH1 vaccine in newly diagnosed glioma. Study-wide background: Patients had eight vaccinations, in weeks 1, 3, 5, 7, 11, 15, 19 and 23. Beforehand, treatment had been radiotherapy, temozolomide, or both; the majority received both.

This CDR3 is built from 9 residues. The ends were cut back, 5 bases at V and 8 bases at J, with 3 bases in the middle. CDR1 SGHVS and CDR2 FQNEAQ come from the germline V gene. As to time point: week 23, last vaccination. Topical imiquimod was applied with each vaccine dose, which held 300 ug of mutant IDH1 20-mer peptide. The receptor comes from a woman in her thirties or forties with glioma. Some clones in this sample may be carry-over from other donors' samples. The sample consisted of PBMCs, taken from a glioma patient whose treatment included an IDH1 peptide vaccine. The rearrangement uses TRBV7-8 and TRBJ1-1; D is ambiguous. The CDR3 reads CASSPEAFF. DNA for the CDR3: TGTGCCAGCAGCCCCGAAGCTTTCTTT.